The clone carrying this TCR beta chain was found many times. The data were taken from a study of T cells in Graves' hyperthyroidism and ophthalmopathy. CDR1 and CDR2 from the germline V gene are KGHSH and LQKENI. V shed 0 bases and J 5 bases; nucleotides not matched to a gene: 8. The CDR3 contains 17 residues. Amplification yielded TCR beta CDR3 regions, with RNA transcripts as the source. The TCR CDR3 first-round RT-PCR relied on the HTBI primer set. TCRdb reprocessed the multiplex PCR reads with MiXCR, giving one entry per CDR3 protein. The sample lists about 400,000 distinct CDR3 sequences, roughly 15% occurring once.

What was sequenced was blood. V usage is TRBV18 and J usage is TRBJ2-5; 11 bases map to TRBD1. The source of this sequence is a woman in her 30s with Graves' ophthalmopathy. This CDR3 reads CASSPPGQGANIETQYF. The DNA for the CDR3 is TGTGCCAGCTCACCACCCGGACAGGGGGCTAACATTGAGACCCAGTACTTC.